These 15 T cell receptor beta chains were sequenced from one sample in a study of blood T cell repertoires in COVID-19 (TCRdb year 2020). Libraries were made using the immunoSEQ multiplex PCR assay. TCRdb's version of the immuneACCESS table is confined to in-frame rearrangements and falls short of the full clone set. An unresolved V gene accounts for under half of the shortfall where checked; the remainder is of unknown origin. This sample has a few hundred thousand clones in its table, and 70% to 90% of those were observed once. The ten most abundant clones make up less than 15% of the sample. Sequenced: peripheral blood. These receptors all come from a woman aged 65 to 85 with COVID-19, enrolled during active disease.

The chain links TRBV19 to TRBJ1-5; tentatively, D is TRBD1 (5 bases). Trimming took off 5 bases at V and 2 bases at J, with 13 bases between the two ends. The CDR3 has 15 residues. Germline V gene lookup returns CDR1 LNHDA and CDR2 SQIVND (reference sequence). Written as DNA, the CDR3 is TGTGCCAGTAGTCCGTGGGGGAGGGGCAATCAGCCCCAGCATTTT. It specifies CASSPWGRGNQPQHF.

The J gene is TRBJ2-1, the V gene TRBV5-4; 11 nucleotides align to TRBD2. The V segment lost 4 bases and the J segment 0 bases; nucleotides outside the gene matches: 3. The CDR3 spans 16 residues. Germline-derived CDR1 and CDR2 are SGHNT and YYREEE (reference sequence). CDR3 sequence (DNA): TGTGCCAGCAGCACCGGGACTAGCGGCTCCTACAATGAGCAGTTCTTC. Its translation is CASSTGTSGSYNEQFF.

The rearrangement joins TRBV24-1 to TRBJ2-3; 8 nucleotides align to TRBD1. CDR1 KGHDR and CDR2 SFDVKD come from the germline V gene. V was clipped by 0 bases and J by 0 bases; unmatched bases: 4. There are 17 residues in the CDR3. This CDR3 reads CATSDLKQGASTDTQYF. The CDR3, as DNA: TGTGCCACCAGTGATTTGAAGCAGGGGGCAAGCACAGATACGCAGTATTTT.

This sequence joins TRBV9 and TRBJ1-5; 9 bases match TRBD1. This CDR3 comprises 15 residues. Germline assignment: CDR1 SGDLS and CDR2 YYNGEE. The J segment lost 0 bases and the V segment lost 4 bases, leaving 2 bases of the junction unmatched. The CDR3: CASSTQGASNQPQHF. Written as DNA, the CDR3 is TGTGCCAGCAGCACACAGGGGGCTAGCAATCAGCCCCAGCATTTT.

This chain connects TRBV9 to TRBJ2-7, with TRBD1 matching over 8 bases. The CDR3 sequence is 15 residues long. With 1 base clipped from V and 0 bases from J, the junction kept 3 bases outside the gene matches. The germline CDR1 and CDR2 sequences are SGDLS and YYNGEE. The CDR3 nucleotides read TGTGCCAGCAGCGTACAGGGGGCACCCTCCTACGAGCAGTACTTC. It yields the protein CASSVQGAPSYEQYF.

The V gene is TRBV18, the J gene TRBJ1-2; TRBD1 aligns across 7 bases. V lost 5 bases to trimming and J lost 3 bases; unmatched junction nucleotides: 3. The CDR3 totals 13 residues. Germline V gene sequence: CDR1 KGHSH, CDR2 LQKENI. In DNA, the CDR3 is TGTGCCAGCTCATCTGGACAGGACTATGGCTACACCTTC. Amino acid sequence: CASSSGQDYGYTF. Filled out from reference TRBV18 and TRBJ1-2, the complete variable domain reads NAGVMQNPRHLVRRRGQEARLRCSPMKGHSHVYWYRQLPEEGLKFMVYLQKENIIDESGMPKERFSAEFPKEGPSILRIQQVVRGDSAAYFCASSSGQDYGYTFGSGTRLTVV.

The rearrangement links TRBV13 to TRBJ2-5; 7 bases are a match to TRBD2. Germline CDR1 reads PRHDT; CDR2 reads FYEKMQ (reference sequence). The V gene end was trimmed by 2 bases and the J gene end by 4 bases; junction bases not matched to a gene: 4. The CDR3 extends over 14 amino acids. The CDR3 here is CASSLRAGRETQYF. The CDR3 DNA sequence: TGTGCCAGCAGCTTAAGAGCGGGGCGAGAGACCCAGTACTTC.

The chain carries TRBV7-2 and TRBJ2-7; D may be TRBD2 (7 bases). Germline loops: CDR1 SGHTA, CDR2 FQGNSA. This CDR3 has 15 amino acids. Trimming removed 5 bases at V and 7 bases at J, with 21 bases between. CDR3 in DNA: TGTGCCAGCAGCCCCTTTGGGGGGGGCTCCGAAGAGCAGTACTTC. Its protein product is CASSPFGGGSEEQYF.

V usage is TRBV29-1 and J usage is TRBJ1-1; 11 nucleotides align to TRBD1. CDR1 is SQVTM and CDR2 is ANQGSEA in the germline V gene. The V segment lost 8 bases and the J segment 5 bases; nucleotides outside the gene matches: 7. CDR3 size: 13 residues. As DNA, the CDR3 is TGCAGCAACAAGGACAGGGGGCTTACTGAAGCTTTCTTT. Translating it yields CSNKDRGLTEAFF. Together with reference TRBV29-1 and TRBJ1-1, the CDR3 gives the full variable domain: SAVISQKPSRDICQRGTSLTIQCQVDSQVTMMFWYRQQPGQSLTLIATANQGSEATYESGFVIDKFPISRPNLTFSTLTVSNMSPEDSSIYLCSNKDRGLTEAFFGQGTRLTVV.

The genes are TRBV27 and TRBJ1-1, with a weak D call TRBD1 (5 bases). CDR1 and CDR2 from the germline V gene are MNHEY and SMNVEV (reference sequence). V shed 3 bases and J shed 8 bases, with 13 bases lying between them. This CDR3 is 13 amino acids long. As DNA, the CDR3 is TGTGCCAGCAGTTTTGCCCCAGGGCTAGAAGCTTTCTTT. Translated, it gives CASSFAPGLEAFF.

V gene TRBV7-9 combines with J gene TRBJ2-7, with D possibly matching TRBD1 (7 bases). The CDR3 runs 15 residues. The V gene's germline CDR1 is SEHNR and CDR2 FQNEAQ (reference sequence). Trimming left V 3 bases short and J 2 bases short, with 14 bases between. The chain's CDR3 is CASSFAGQMTYEQYF. For the CDR3, the DNA is TGTGCCAGCAGCTTCGCGGGACAGATGACCTACGAGCAGTACTTC. The whole variable domain, filled in from reference TRBV7-9 and TRBJ2-7, reads DTGVSQNPRHKITKRGQNVTFRCDPISEHNRLYWYRQTLGQGPEFLTYFQNEAQLEKSRLLSDRFSAERPKGSFSTLEIQRTEQGDSAMYLCASSFAGQMTYEQYFGPGTRLTVT.

This clone was recorded only once. V gene TRBV6-2 or TRBV6-3 combines with J gene TRBJ2-3; possibly TRBD2 for D (5 bases). Trimming stripped 6 bases from V and 0 bases from J, with 10 bases between. From germline, CDR1 is MNHEY and CDR2 SVGEGT. The CDR3 totals 14 residues. The CDR3 DNA reads TGTGCCAGCAGCCCCAGGACTAGCACAGATACGCAGTATTTT. This sequence encodes CASSPRTSTDTQYF.

The gene calls are TRBV6-4 and TRBJ1-2; D ambiguous. This CDR3 has 14 residues. The germline V gene has CDR1 MRHNA and CDR2 SNTAGT. V gave up 3 bases and J gave up 8 bases, with 16 bases separating them. CDR3 region: CASSEDWGDYGYTF. CDR3 DNA sequence: TGTGCCAGCAGTGAGGATTGGGGAGATTACGGCTACACCTTC.

Concerning this clone itself: An end of the junction differs from the germline gene, which may be a read error. The V and J genes are TRBV6-5 and TRBJ2-7; 9 bases line up with TRBD1. The germline gives CDR1 MNHEY, CDR2 SVGAGI. The length of the CDR3 is 14 residues. CDR3 bases: TGTGCCAGCAGTGACTCCGGGACAGGGTACGAGCAGTACTTC. It yields the protein CASSDSGTGYEQYF.

This chain uses TRBV4-2 with TRBJ1-5; tentatively, D is TRBD1 (5 bases). Germline lookup yields CDR1 LGHNA and CDR2 YNFKEQ. The germline V and J ends were trimmed by 2 bases and 4 bases, with 6 bases remaining between them. CDR3 length equals 13 residues. CDR3 residues: CASSQNRNQPQHF. For the CDR3, the DNA is TGTGCCAGCAGCCAAAACAGGAATCAGCCCCAGCATTTT.